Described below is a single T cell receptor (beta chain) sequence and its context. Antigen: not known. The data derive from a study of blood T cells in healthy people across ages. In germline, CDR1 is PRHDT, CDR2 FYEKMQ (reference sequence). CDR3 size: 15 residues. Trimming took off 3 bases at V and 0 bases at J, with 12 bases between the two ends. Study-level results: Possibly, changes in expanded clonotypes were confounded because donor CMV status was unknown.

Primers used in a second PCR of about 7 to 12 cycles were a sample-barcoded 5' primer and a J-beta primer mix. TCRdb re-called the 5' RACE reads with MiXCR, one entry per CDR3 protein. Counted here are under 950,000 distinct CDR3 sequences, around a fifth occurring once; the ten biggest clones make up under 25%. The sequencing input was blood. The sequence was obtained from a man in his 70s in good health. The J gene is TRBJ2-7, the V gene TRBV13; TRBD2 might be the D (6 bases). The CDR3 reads CASSLGTVSSYEQYF. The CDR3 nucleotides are TGTGCCAGCAGCTTGGGGACTGTATCCTCCTACGAGCAGTACTTC.